A selection of T cell receptor beta chains follows, all from one sample in a study of CD8+ T cells in alopecia areata. The data were produced by immunoSEQ multiplex PCR, yet TCRdb's version contains in-frame clones alone and is incomplete. The table records 90,000 to 150,000 clones, 50% to 75% of them present only once. The sequences come from CD8+ T cells sorted from blood, collected at week 4, from a patient treated with tofacitinib. These receptors originate from a human donor with alopecia areata. CDR3s include the opening cysteine and the closing phenylalanine or tryptophan. Fields, in order: CDR3 length, V gene, clone size, D gene, J gene, CDR3 protein, CDR3 DNA. The D gene is left open where the match is weak. Clone size is shown for a subset of rows, as once, few, many or a class of expanded clone.

14	TRBV11-2	once	TRBD1	TRBJ2-1	CASRGQGRDNEQFF	TGTGCCAGCAGAGGACAGGGGCGAGACAATGAGCAGTTCTTC
11	TRBV2	NA	NA	TRBJ2-7	CASSPTYEQYF	TGTGCCAGCAGTCCCACCTACGAGCAGTACTTC
13	TRBV13	once	TRBD1	TRBJ1-2	CASSRGTVDGYTF	TGTGCCAGCAGCCGCGGGACAGTCGATGGCTACACCTTC
15	TRBV15	NA	TRBD2	TRBJ2-7	CATSPSGTSYDEQYF	TGTGCCACCAGCCCATCCGGGACTAGCTACGACGAGCAGTACTTC
12	TRBV29-1	NA	NA	TRBJ2-7	CSAHTYTYEQYF	TGCAGCGCCCACACTTACACCTACGAGCAGTACTTC
14	TRBV27	NA	NA	TRBJ2-5	CASSLLGLQETQYF	TGTGCCAGCAGTTTATTAGGGTTGCAAGAGACCCAGTACTTC
16	TRBV5-8	NA	NA	TRBJ1-5	CASSLSERDLNQPQHF	TGTGCCAGCAGCTTGTCGGAAAGAGACCTGAATCAGCCCCAGCATTTT
16	TRBV9	NA	TRBD1	TRBJ2-7	CASSVAGTGQTYEQYF	TGTGCCAGCAGCGTAGCGGGGACAGGGCAAACCTACGAGCAGTACTTC
10	TRBV30	NA	NA	TRBJ1-1	CACQGSRAFF	TGTGCCTGCCAGGGGTCCCGGGCTTTCTTT
12	TRBV21-1	NA	NA	TRBJ1-4	CASSKEGRELFF	TGTGCCAGCAGCAAAGAGGGTCGGGAACTGTTTTTT
15	TRBV29-1	NA	TRBD1	TRBJ1-2	CSALTAGTVNYGYTF	TGCAGCGCCCTTACCGCAGGGACAGTAAACTATGGCTACACCTTC
14	TRBV9	NA	TRBD1	TRBJ2-7	CASSSGTGSYEQYF	TGTGCCAGCAGCTCCGGGACAGGGTCCTACGAGCAGTACTTC
18	TRBV5-6	NA	TRBD1	TRBJ2-3	CASSPGQGGTSVADTQYF	TGTGCCAGCAGCCCCGGACAGGGTGGTACCTCGGTCGCAGATACGCAGTATTTT
16	TRBV6-5	NA	NA	TRBJ2-3	CASSYWQGLGTDTQYF	TGTGCCAGCAGTTACTGGCAGGGGTTAGGCACAGATACGCAGTATTTT
14	TRBV30	once	NA	TRBJ2-3	CAWSVGGGADTQYF	TGTGCCTGGAGTGTAGGCGGGGGCGCAGATACGCAGTATTTT
13	TRBV4-1	NA	NA	TRBJ1-5	CASSQGSNQPQHF	TGCGCCAGCAGCCAGGGTAGCAATCAGCCCCAGCATTTT
15	TRBV6-5	NA	NA	TRBJ2-5	CASSPSAGLTETQYF	TGTGCCAGCAGTCCATCCGCAGGGTTAACGGAGACCCAGTACTTC
15	TRBV28	NA	NA	TRBJ2-5	CASSPTRQTQETQYF	TGTGCCAGCAGTCCAACGAGACAGACTCAAGAGACCCAGTACTTC
16	TRBV7-2	few	TRBD2	TRBJ2-5	CASSLGGNGGQETQYF	TGTGCCAGCAGCTTAGGTGGGAACGGGGGGCAAGAGACCCAGTACTTC
12	TRBV9	NA	NA	TRBJ1-2	CASSHGTDGYTF	TGTGCCAGCAGCCACGGAACGGATGGCTACACCTTC
14	TRBV29-1	NA	TRBD2	TRBJ2-1	CSALTSGGYNEQFF	TGCAGCGCCTTGACTAGCGGGGGATACAATGAGCAGTTCTTC
13	TRBV29-1	NA	TRBD2	TRBJ2-7	CSVDVRAGYEQYF	TGCAGCGTTGATGTCCGAGCGGGATACGAGCAGTACTTC
14	TRBV28	NA	TRBD1	TRBJ2-1	CASSPGTGLNEQFF	TGTGCCAGCAGTCCTGGGACAGGGCTGAATGAGCAGTTCTTC
14	TRBV30	NA	TRBD1	TRBJ2-3	CAWSSGQGTDTQYF	TGTGCCTGGAGCTCGGGACAGGGGACAGATACGCAGTATTTT
14	TRBV9	NA	NA	TRBJ1-1	CASSVGWGNTEAFF	TGTGCCAGCAGCGTAGGGTGGGGGAACACTGAAGCTTTCTTT
15	TRBV9	NA	NA	TRBJ2-3	CASSVEGYSTDTQYF	TGTGCCAGCAGCGTAGAGGGTTATAGCACAGATACGCAGTATTTT
12	TRBV7-9	NA	NA	TRBJ1-1	CASSSTETEAFF	TGTGCCAGCAGCTCGACGGAGACTGAAGCTTTCTTT
13	TRBV6-5	few	NA	TRBJ1-5	CASSFGMGQPQHF	TGTGCCAGCAGTTTCGGAATGGGGCAGCCCCAGCATTTT
14	TRBV11-2	NA	TRBD1	TRBJ2-7	CASKPGQVSYEQYF	TGTGCCAGCAAGCCGGGACAGGTCTCCTACGAGCAGTACTTC
10	TRBV29-1	few	NA	TRBJ2-3	CSVDTDTQYF	TGCAGCGTGGATACAGATACGCAGTATTTT
14	TRBV11-2	few	NA	TRBJ2-7	CASSFHGGSYEQYF	TGTGCCAGCAGCTTCCACGGGGGCTCCTACGAGCAGTACTTC
12	TRBV27	NA	TRBD1	TRBJ2-1	CASTDRGDEQFF	TGTGCCAGCACCGACAGGGGCGATGAGCAGTTCTTC
16	TRBV7-2	few	TRBD1	TRBJ1-2	CASSITWGQANYGYTF	TGTGCCAGCAGCATCACATGGGGACAGGCTAACTATGGCTACACCTTC
17	TRBV29-1	NA	NA	TRBJ2-7	CSVEGRGWPTATYEQYF	TGCAGCGTTGAAGGCAGGGGTTGGCCTACGGCCACCTACGAGCAGTACTTC
14	TRBV7-9	NA	NA	TRBJ2-3	CASSLQGAADTQYF	TGTGCCAGCAGCTTACAAGGGGCCGCAGATACGCAGTATTTT
18	TRBV9	NA	NA	TRBJ2-7	CASSDSRTENFVPYEQYF	TGTGCCAGCAGCGACTCCCGGACGGAGAATTTCGTCCCCTACGAGCAGTACTTC
12	TRBV25-1	NA	NA	TRBJ2-7	CASSGGGYEQYF	TGTGCCAGCAGTGGAGGGGGCTACGAGCAGTACTTC
12	TRBV29-1	NA	NA	TRBJ2-7	CSVAGAHYEQYF	TGCAGCGTTGCTGGAGCGCACTACGAGCAGTACTTC
16	TRBV6-5	NA	NA	TRBJ2-5	CASSYGGSKGSETQYF	TGTGCCAGCAGTTACGGGGGATCTAAGGGGTCGGAGACCCAGTACTTC
13	TRBV28	NA	NA	TRBJ2-3	CASSGDGTDTQYF	TGTGCCAGCAGTGGGGACGGCACAGATACGCAGTATTTT
15	TRBV7-3	few	NA	TRBJ2-3	CASSLLGSYTDTQYF	TGTGCCAGCAGCTTACTCGGGTCGTACACAGATACGCAGTATTTT
13	TRBV30	NA	NA	TRBJ1-6	CAWSPNPGSPLHF	TGTGCCTGGAGCCCCAATCCCGGCTCACCCCTCCACTTT